Shown below are 23 T cell receptor beta chains from a single sample sequenced in a study of low-dose radiotherapy and immunotherapy resistance in tumors. TCR amplification used roughly 20 PCR cycles, a constant-region primer and a V-primer adapter. MiXCR, run by TCRdb on the reads, gives a single entry per CDR3 protein. This table has roughly 52,000 distinct CDR3 sequences, approximately 35% appearing once. Time point in this sample: after trial treatment. The treatment denotes: LDRT plus nivolumab, ipilimumab, low-dose cyclophosphamide and aspirin (RACIN trial). The source was PBMCs, collected after low-dose radiotherapy plus immunotherapy. Receptors were obtained from a male donor with rectosigmoid adenocarcinoma.

This clonotype was seen at least ten times. The V and J genes are TRBV6-2 or TRBV6-3 and TRBJ1-5; possible D gene TRBD1, 5 bases. CDR3 length: 14 residues. Trimming cost V 4 bases and J 3 bases, with 10 bases left between them. Germline-derived CDR1 and CDR2 are MNHEY and SVGEGT. The CDR3 loop is CASSWGSNNQPQHF. CDR3 coding DNA: TGTGCCAGCAGTTGGGGGTCCAACAATCAGCCCCAGCATTTT.

The chain uses TRBV20-1 and TRBJ1-1; D remains ambiguous. This CDR3 has 14 amino acids. Trimming removed 6 bases at V and 0 bases at J, with 14 bases between. CDR1 and CDR2 from the germline V gene are DFQATT and SNEGSKA (reference sequence). CDR3 sequence: CSAPRAALNTEAFF. As DNA, the CDR3 is TGCAGTGCCCCCCGGGCGGCGTTGAACACTGAAGCTTTCTTT.

In its sample, this clonotype was seen many times. The DNA of the CDR3 is TGCAGCGTTGAAGAGGGCCTCTCCTACAATGAGCAGTTCTTC. Protein: CSVEEGLSYNEQFF. The rearrangement uses TRBV29-1 and TRBJ2-1; D not resolved. V was clipped by 0 bases and J by 0 bases, with 6 bases between them. Germline CDR1 and CDR2: SQVTM and ANQGSEA. The CDR3 runs to 14 residues.

This clonotype appeared a few times. The chain combines TRBV27 with TRBJ2-5; no clear D gene. V was pared by 4 bases and J by 5 bases, with 14 bases between. CDR1 MNHEY and CDR2 SMNVEV come from the germline V gene (reference sequence). This CDR3 comprises 14 residues. The CDR3 region has the DNA TGTGCCAGCAGTTGGCGCTGGCCACGGGAGACCCAGTACTTC. Its protein product is CASSWRWPRETQYF.

This clonotype was observed many times. This chain connects TRBV10-3 to TRBJ2-7; 7 nucleotides line up with TRBD2. Per germline, CDR1 ENHRY and CDR2 SYGVKD. The CDR3 spans 16 residues. The V segment lost 0 bases and the J segment 3 bases; nucleotides outside the gene matches: 8. This chain's CDR3 is CAISESSGANLYEQYF. DNA for the CDR3: TGTGCCATCAGTGAGTCCAGCGGGGCGAACCTCTACGAGCAGTACTTC.

This clonotype occurred a few times. V is TRBV9 and J is TRBJ2-2, with D possibly called TRBD1 or TRBD2 (6 bases each). Trimming stripped 2 bases from V and 4 bases from J, with 12 bases between. CDR3 length: 15 amino acids. Germline lookup yields CDR1 SGDLS and CDR2 YYNGEE. Here the CDR3 reads CASSVGGSGTGELFF. The CDR3 DNA is TGTGCCAGCAGCGTGGGGGGCAGCGGCACCGGGGAGCTGTTTTTT.

The table lists this clonotype with many counts. At one boundary the junction diverges from the germline segment, which might be a read error. V usage is TRBV11-2 and J usage is TRBJ2-5; 9 bases align to TRBD1. This CDR3 contains 18 residues. Germline V lookup: CDR1 SGHAT, CDR2 FQNNGV. The CDR3 sequence is CASSIEGTGLELGETQYF. The CDR3 DNA reads TGTGCCAGCAGCATAGAGGGGACAGGGCTAGAGTTGGGAGAGACCCAGTACTTC.

This clonotype showed up many times. The V call is TRBV6-2 or TRBV6-3, the J call TRBJ2-7; D remains ambiguous. V shed 5 bases and J shed 4 bases, with 15 bases lying between them. Germline V lookup: CDR1 MNHEY, CDR2 SVGEGT. The CDR3 length is 14 residues. CDR3 sequence: CASSDRTVGYEQYF. CDR3 nucleotides: TGTGCCAGCAGTGACCGGACGGTGGGGTACGAGCAGTACTTC.

This clonotype was recorded many times. This sequence joins TRBV12-3 or TRBV12-4 and TRBJ1-2, with unresolved D. V gave up 7 bases and J gave up 0 bases, with 12 bases separating them. The CDR3 covers 14 residues. The chain's CDR3 is CASNFAGPNYGYTF. The CDR3 DNA reads as TGTGCCAGCAACTTTGCCGGGCCTAACTATGGCTACACCTTC.

This chain uses TRBV18 with TRBJ2-1; D gene ambiguous. This CDR3 spans 13 amino acids. V lost 10 bases, J lost 8 bases, and 18 bases lay in between. Germline V gene data show CDR1 as KGHSH and CDR2 as LQKENI. CDR3 nucleotides: TGTGCCACCCAAATGCGGCTAGGCGATGAGCAGTTCTTC. It specifies CATQMRLGDEQFF. Based on the CDR3 plus reference TRBV18 and TRBJ2-1, the full variable domain is NAGVMQNPRHLVRRRGQEARLRCSPMKGHSHVYWYRQLPEEGLKFMVYLQKENIIDESGMPKERFSAEFPKEGPSILRIQQVVRGDSAAYFCATQMRLGDEQFFGPGTRLTVL.

This clonotype was counted at least ten times. The chain employs TRBV28 and TRBJ1-1, with D unresolved. This CDR3 has 14 residues. Germline V CDR1 and CDR2: MDHEN, SYDVKM. V was shortened by 6 bases and J by 4 bases, with 15 bases between the two germline ends. Here the CDR3 DNA reads TGTGCCAGCAGACCTGACGTTCCGATCACTGAAGCTTTCTTT. Amino acids: CASRPDVPITEAFF.

This rearrangement joins TRBV6-4 to TRBJ2-1, with D perhaps matching TRBD2 (5 bases). Between the trimmed V and J ends, which lost 3 bases and 9 bases, there was a span of 12 bases. Germline V gene data show CDR1 as MRHNA and CDR2 as SNTAGT. The CDR3 covers 13 residues. The CDR3: CASSETSYGEQFF. The CDR3 nucleotides read TGTGCCAGCAGTGAAACTAGTTACGGTGAGCAGTTCTTC.

This clonotype was counted ten times or more. The chain is built from TRBV29-1 and TRBJ2-7, with D maybe TRBD2 (6 bases). Trimming pared 6 bases from V and 11 bases from J, leaving 20 bases between. Per the germline V gene, CDR1 is SQVTM and CDR2 is ANQGSEA. The CDR3 consists of 12 residues. The CDR3, as DNA: TGCAGCGTAAACCGGGGGACCGGGGAGAAGTACTTC. Translating it yields CSVNRGTGEKYF.

V is TRBV6-2 or TRBV6-3 and J is TRBJ2-3, with D perhaps matching TRBD1 or TRBD2 (5 bases each). V was cut by 10 bases and J by 2 bases, with 19 bases left in between. Germline V gene lookup returns CDR1 MNHEY and CDR2 SVGEGT. The CDR3 totals 15 residues. CDR3 region: CATYSSGGSTDTQYF. In DNA, the CDR3 is TGTGCCACCTACAGCAGTGGGGGATCCACAGATACGCAGTATTTT.

This clonotype has a single count. This chain connects TRBV28 to TRBJ2-3, with TRBD1 identical over 7 bases. Per germline, CDR1 MDHEN and CDR2 SYDVKM. With V trimmed by 10 bases and J by 3 bases, 10 bases remained unmatched. There are 14 residues in the CDR3. CDR3 coding DNA: TGTGCCACCCAGAACAGGGGATTTACAGATACGCAGTATTTT. This sequence encodes CATQNRGFTDTQYF.

In this sample, this clonotype turned up many times. J is TRBJ2-2 and V is TRBV4-3, with a weak D call TRBD1 (6 bases). Germline V gene sequence: CDR1 LGHNA, CDR2 YSLEER. Trimming took off 0 bases at V and 3 bases at J, with 17 bases between the two ends. The CDR3 is made up of 18 amino acids. The CDR3 region is CASSQEGQGLIDTGELFF. CDR3 coding DNA: TGCGCCAGCAGCCAAGAGGGTCAGGGGTTGATCGACACCGGGGAGCTGTTTTTT.

The rearrangement uses TRBV6-5 and TRBJ2-1; 11 nucleotides agree with TRBD2. The CDR3 loop spans 14 amino acids. The germline V gene has CDR1 MNHEY and CDR2 SVGAGI. With V trimmed by 7 bases and J by 9 bases, 8 bases remained unmatched. The CDR3 nucleotides are TGTGCCAGCAACGATATTAGCGGGAGGGCTGAGCAGTTCTTC. Protein: CASNDISGRAEQFF.

Ten or more counts support this clonotype. The rearrangement uses TRBV7-9 and TRBJ2-7; 8 nucleotides line up with TRBD1. CDR1 is SEHNR, CDR2 FQNEAQ, per germline (reference sequence). This CDR3 comprises 14 residues. V shed 1 base, J shed 1 base, and the junction held 0 bases outside the gene matches. The CDR3 here is CASSLGTGSYEQYF. CDR3 nucleotide sequence: TGTGCCAGCAGCTTAGGGACAGGGTCCTACGAGCAGTACTTC.

This clonotype was observed at least ten times. The chain uses TRBV7-8 and TRBJ2-5; 8 bases match TRBD1. The CDR3 has 17 residues. Germline CDR1 SGHVS, CDR2 FQNEAQ. The junction had 10 bases not matched to a gene; V was cut back by 2 bases and J by 2 bases. The CDR3 DNA sequence: TGTGCCAGCAGCTTACCCCGGACAGGGTCGGAGCAAGAGACCCAGTACTTC. Its translation is CASSLPRTGSEQETQYF.

This clonotype is labeled as medium-sized (0.01 to 0.1%). V and J are TRBV28 and TRBJ1-5, with D perhaps TRBD1 (6 bases). There are 15 residues in the CDR3. The V end was cut by 7 bases, the J end by 3 bases, with 16 bases between. The germline V gene has CDR1 MDHEN and CDR2 SYDVKM. DNA for the CDR3: TGTGCCAGCAACCTTTGGGCAGGGGCCAATCAGCCCCAGCATTTT. This gives the protein CASNLWAGANQPQHF.

This clonotype has at least ten counts. The rearrangement joins TRBV13 to TRBJ1-1, with TRBD1 as a possible D gene (6 bases). The V and J ends lost 6 bases and 2 bases respectively, with 13 bases between them. Germline CDR1 PRHDT, CDR2 FYEKMQ (reference sequence). The CDR3 totals 14 residues. CDR3 region: CASSGETGNTEAFF. CDR3 bases: TGTGCCAGCAGTGGAGAGACAGGAAACACTGAAGCTTTCTTT.

In its sample, this clonotype was seen many times. This chain links TRBV27 with TRBJ2-3; 10 bases line up with TRBD1. The CDR3 loop spans 14 amino acids. Germline-derived CDR1 and CDR2 are MNHEY and SMNVEV (reference sequence). After removal of 6 bases from V and 6 bases from J, the junction contained 6 bases not matched to a gene. CDR3 protein: CASSWPGQGDTQYF. As DNA, the CDR3 is TGTGCCAGCAGCTGGCCGGGACAGGGGGATACGCAGTATTTT.

This clonotype has ten or more counts. At one end the junction does not follow the germline gene, possibly because of a read error. V gene TRBV7-6 combines with J gene TRBJ2-1; D possibly corresponds to TRBD2 (5 bases). The CDR3 length is 13 residues. Germline V gene data show CDR1 as SGHVS and CDR2 as FNYEAQ. The CDR3 loop is CASSQNLGGEQFF. For the CDR3, the DNA is TGTGCTAGCAGCCAAAACCTAGGAGGTGAGCAGTTCTTC.